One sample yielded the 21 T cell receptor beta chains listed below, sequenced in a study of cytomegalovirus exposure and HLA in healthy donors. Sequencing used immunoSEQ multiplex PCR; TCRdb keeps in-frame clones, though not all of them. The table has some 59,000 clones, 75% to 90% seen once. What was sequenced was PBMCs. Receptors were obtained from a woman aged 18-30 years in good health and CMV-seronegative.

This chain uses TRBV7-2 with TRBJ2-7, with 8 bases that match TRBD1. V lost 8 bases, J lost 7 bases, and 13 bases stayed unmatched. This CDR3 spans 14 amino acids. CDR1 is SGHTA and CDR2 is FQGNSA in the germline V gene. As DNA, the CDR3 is TGTGCCAGCTCACTACTGCAGGGGGCGGGTGAGCAGTACTTC. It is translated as CASSLLQGAGEQYF. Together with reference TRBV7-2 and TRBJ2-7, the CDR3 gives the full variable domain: GAGVSQSPSNKVTEKGKDVELRCDPISGHTALYWYRQSLGQGLEFLIYFQGNSAPDKSGLPSDRFSAERTGGSVSTLTIQRTQQEDSAVYLCASSLLQGAGEQYFGPGTRLTVT.

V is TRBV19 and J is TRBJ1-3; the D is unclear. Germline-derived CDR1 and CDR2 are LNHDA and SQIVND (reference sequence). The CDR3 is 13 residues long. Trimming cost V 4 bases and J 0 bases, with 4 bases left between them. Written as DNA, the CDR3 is TGTGCCAGTAGTAACGGCTCTGGAAACACCATATATTTT. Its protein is CASSNGSGNTIYF.

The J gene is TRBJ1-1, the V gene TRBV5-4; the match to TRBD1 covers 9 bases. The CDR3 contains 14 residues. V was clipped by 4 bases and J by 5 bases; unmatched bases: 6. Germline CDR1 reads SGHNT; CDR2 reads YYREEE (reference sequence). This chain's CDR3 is CASSGDRVGTEAFF. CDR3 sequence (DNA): TGTGCCAGCAGCGGGGACAGGGTAGGGACTGAAGCTTTCTTT.

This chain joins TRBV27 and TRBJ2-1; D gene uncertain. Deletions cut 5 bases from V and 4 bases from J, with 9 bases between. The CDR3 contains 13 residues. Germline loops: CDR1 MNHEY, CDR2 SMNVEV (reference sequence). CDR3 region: CASSPSLYNEQFF. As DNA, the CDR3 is TGTGCCAGCAGTCCAAGCCTATACAATGAGCAGTTCTTC.

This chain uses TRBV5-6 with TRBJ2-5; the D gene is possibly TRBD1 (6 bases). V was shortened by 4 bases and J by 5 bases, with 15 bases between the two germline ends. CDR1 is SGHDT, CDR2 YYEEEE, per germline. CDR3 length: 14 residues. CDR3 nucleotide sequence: TGTGCCAGCAGCCCCCCCACAGGGACGGAGACCCAGTACTTC. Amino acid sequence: CASSPPTGTETQYF.

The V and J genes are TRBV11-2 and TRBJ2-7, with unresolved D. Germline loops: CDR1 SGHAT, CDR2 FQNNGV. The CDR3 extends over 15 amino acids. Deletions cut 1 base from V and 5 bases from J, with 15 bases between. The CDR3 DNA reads TGTGCCAGCAGCTTAGCCCCCGACACCCTCGACGAGCAGTACTTC. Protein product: CASSLAPDTLDEQYF.

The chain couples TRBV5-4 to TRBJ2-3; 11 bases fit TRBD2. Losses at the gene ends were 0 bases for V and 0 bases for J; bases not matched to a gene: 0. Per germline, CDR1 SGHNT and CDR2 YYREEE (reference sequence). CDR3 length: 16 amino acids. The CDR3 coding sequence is TGTGCCAGCAGCTTGGGGACTAGCGGGAGCACAGATACGCAGTATTTT. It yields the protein CASSLGTSGSTDTQYF.

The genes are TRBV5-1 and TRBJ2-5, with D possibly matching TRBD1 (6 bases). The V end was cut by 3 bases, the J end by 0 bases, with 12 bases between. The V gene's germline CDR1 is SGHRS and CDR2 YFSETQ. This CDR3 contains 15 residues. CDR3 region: CASSSSDSHQETQYF. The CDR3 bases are TGCGCCAGCAGCTCTTCGGACAGCCACCAAGAGACCCAGTACTTC.

The DNA for the CDR3 is TGTGCCAGCAGTGGGACTAGCGGGGGGGCGAATGATGAGCAGTTCTTC. Translating gives CASSGTSGGANDEQFF. V usage is TRBV9 and J usage is TRBJ2-1; 16 nucleotides align to TRBD2. There are 16 residues in the CDR3. V trimming: 5 bases; J trimming: 8 bases; junction bases outside the gene matches: 7. Germline CDR1 and CDR2: SGDLS and YYNGEE.

The CDR3 here is CASSPSTGELFF. CDR3 DNA: TGCGCCAGCAGCCCCAGCACCGGGGAGCTGTTTTTT. The chain is built from TRBV5-1 and TRBJ2-2, with D uncertain. Germline values: CDR1 SGHRS, CDR2 YFSETQ. Trimming stripped 4 bases from V and 4 bases from J, with 5 bases between. This CDR3 comprises 12 residues.

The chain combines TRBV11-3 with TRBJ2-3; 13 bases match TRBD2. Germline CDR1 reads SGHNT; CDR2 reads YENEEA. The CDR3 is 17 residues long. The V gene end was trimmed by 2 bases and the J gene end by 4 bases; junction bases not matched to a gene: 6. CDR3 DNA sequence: TGTGCCAGCAGCTTAACGTGGACTAGCGGGAGATCAGATACGCAGTATTTT. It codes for CASSLTWTSGRSDTQYF. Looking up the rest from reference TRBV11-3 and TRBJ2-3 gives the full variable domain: EAGVVQSPRYKIIEKKQPVAFWCNPISGHNTLYWYLQNLGQGPELLIRYENEEAVDDSQLPKDRFSAERLKGVDSTLKIQPAELGDSAVYLCASSLTWTSGRSDTQYFGPGTRLTVL.

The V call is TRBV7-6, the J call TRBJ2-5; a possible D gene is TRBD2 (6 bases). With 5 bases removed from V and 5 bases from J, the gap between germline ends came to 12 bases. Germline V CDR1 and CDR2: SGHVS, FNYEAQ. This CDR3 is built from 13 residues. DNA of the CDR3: TGTGCCAGCAGCGGGCGGGGTCAGGAGACCCAGTACTTC. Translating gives CASSGRGQETQYF.

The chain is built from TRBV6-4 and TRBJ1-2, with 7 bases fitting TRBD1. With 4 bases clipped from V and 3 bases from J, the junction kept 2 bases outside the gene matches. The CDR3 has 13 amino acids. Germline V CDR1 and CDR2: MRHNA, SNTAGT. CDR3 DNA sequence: TGTGCCAGCAGTGCCGGGACAGACTATGGCTACACCTTC. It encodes CASSAGTDYGYTF.

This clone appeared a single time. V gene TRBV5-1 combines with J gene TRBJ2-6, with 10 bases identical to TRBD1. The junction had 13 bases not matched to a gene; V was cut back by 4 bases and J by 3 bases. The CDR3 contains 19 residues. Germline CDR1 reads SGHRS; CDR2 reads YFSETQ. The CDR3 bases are TGCGCCAGCAGCCGGCTCCCGACAGGGGGCATTCTTGGGGCCAACGTCCTGACTTTC. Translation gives CASSRLPTGGILGANVLTF.

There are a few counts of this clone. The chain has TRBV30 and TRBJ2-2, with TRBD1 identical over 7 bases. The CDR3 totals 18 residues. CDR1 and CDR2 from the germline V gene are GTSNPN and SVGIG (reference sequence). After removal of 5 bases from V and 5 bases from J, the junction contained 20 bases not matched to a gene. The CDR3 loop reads CAWAHSPGQTFWTGELFF. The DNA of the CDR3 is TGTGCCTGGGCCCACTCTCCGGGACAGACATTTTGGACCGGGGAGCTGTTTTTT.

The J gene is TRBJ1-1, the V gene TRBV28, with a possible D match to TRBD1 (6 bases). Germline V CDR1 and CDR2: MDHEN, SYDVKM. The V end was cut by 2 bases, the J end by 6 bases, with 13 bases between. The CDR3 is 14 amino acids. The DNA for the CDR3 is TGTGCCAGCAGTTTACAGGGGATGAGTGCTGAAGCTTTCTTT. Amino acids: CASSLQGMSAEAFF.

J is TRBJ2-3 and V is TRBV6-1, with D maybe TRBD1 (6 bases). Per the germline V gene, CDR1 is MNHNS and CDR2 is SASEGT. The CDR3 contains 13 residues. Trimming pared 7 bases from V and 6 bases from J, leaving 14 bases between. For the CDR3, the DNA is TGTGCCAGCACCCCAGGGGCAACGGATACGCAGTATTTT. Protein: CASTPGATDTQYF.

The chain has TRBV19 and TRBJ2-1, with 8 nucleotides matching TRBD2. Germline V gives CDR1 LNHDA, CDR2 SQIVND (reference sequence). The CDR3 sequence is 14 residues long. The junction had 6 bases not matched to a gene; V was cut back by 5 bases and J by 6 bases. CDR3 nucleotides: TGTGCCAGTAGTCCAGCGGGAGTGGCCAATGAGCAGTTCTTC. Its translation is CASSPAGVANEQFF.

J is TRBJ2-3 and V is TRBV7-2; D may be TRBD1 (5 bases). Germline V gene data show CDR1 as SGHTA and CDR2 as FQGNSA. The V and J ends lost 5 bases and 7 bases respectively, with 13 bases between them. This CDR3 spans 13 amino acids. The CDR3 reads CASSQMAGNTQYF. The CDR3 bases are TGTGCCAGCAGCCAGATGGCAGGGAATACGCAGTATTTT. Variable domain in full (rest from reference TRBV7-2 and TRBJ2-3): GAGVSQSPSNKVTEKGKDVELRCDPISGHTALYWYRQSLGQGLEFLIYFQGNSAPDKSGLPSDRFSAERTGGSVSTLTIQRTQQEDSAVYLCASSQMAGNTQYFGPGTRLTVL.

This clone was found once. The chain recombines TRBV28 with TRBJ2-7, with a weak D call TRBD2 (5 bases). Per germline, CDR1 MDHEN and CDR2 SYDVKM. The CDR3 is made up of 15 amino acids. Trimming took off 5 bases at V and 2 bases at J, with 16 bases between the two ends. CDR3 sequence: CASSTPKRVPYEQYF. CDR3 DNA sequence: TGTGCCAGCAGTACCCCGAAGAGGGTACCCTACGAGCAGTACTTC. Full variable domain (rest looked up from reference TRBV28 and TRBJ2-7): DVKVTQSSRYLVKRTGEKVFLECVQDMDHENMFWYRQDPGLGLRLIYFSYDVKMKEKGDIPEGYSVSREKKERFSLILESASTNQTSMYLCASSTPKRVPYEQYFGPGTRLTVT.

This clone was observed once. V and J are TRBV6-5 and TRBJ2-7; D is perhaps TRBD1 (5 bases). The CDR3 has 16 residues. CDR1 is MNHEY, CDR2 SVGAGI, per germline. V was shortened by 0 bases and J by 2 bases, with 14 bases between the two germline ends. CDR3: CASSYSRQGVTYEQYF. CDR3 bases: TGTGCCAGCAGTTACTCGAGGCAGGGCGTCACCTACGAGCAGTACTTC.